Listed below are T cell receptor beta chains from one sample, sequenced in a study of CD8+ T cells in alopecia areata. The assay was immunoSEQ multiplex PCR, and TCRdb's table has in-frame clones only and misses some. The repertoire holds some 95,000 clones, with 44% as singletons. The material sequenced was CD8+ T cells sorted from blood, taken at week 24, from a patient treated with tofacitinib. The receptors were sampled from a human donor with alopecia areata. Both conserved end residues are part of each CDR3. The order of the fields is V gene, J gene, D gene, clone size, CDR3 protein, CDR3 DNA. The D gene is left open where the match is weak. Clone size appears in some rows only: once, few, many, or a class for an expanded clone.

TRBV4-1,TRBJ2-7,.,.,CASSQGDLEQYF,TGCGCCAGCAGCCAAGGGGACCTTGAGCAGTACTTC
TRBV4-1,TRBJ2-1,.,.,CASSQGRADYNEQFF,TGCGCCAGCAGCCAAGGGCGCGCGGACTACAATGAGCAGTTCTTC
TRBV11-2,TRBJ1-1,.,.,CASQAGGITEAFF,TGTGCCAGCCAAGCCGGGGGGATCACTGAAGCTTTCTTT
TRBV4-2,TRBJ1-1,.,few,CASSQGLLGTEAFF,TGTGCCAGCAGCCAAGGGCTTCTGGGCACTGAAGCTTTCTTT
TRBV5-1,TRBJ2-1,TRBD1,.,CASSMTGTSYNEQFF,TGCGCCAGCAGCATGACAGGGACCTCCTACAATGAGCAGTTCTTC
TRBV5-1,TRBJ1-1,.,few,CASSDPGPVTEAFF,TGCGCCAGCAGCGATCCGGGGCCCGTCACTGAAGCTTTCTTT
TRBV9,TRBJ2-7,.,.,CASSVDGYADEQYF,TGTGCCAGCAGCGTAGACGGCTACGCAGACGAGCAGTACTTC
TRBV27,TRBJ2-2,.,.,CASSPGEATGELFF,TGTGCCAGCAGCCCCGGTGAGGCCACCGGGGAGCTGTTTTTT
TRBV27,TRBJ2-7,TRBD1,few,CASSPMGTDSYEQYF,TGTGCCAGCAGCCCTATGGGGACAGACTCCTACGAGCAGTACTTC
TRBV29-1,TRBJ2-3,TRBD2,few,CSVDGAGLYTDTQYF,TGCAGCGTTGATGGAGCGGGACTCTACACAGATACGCAGTATTTT
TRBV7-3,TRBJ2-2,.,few,CASSLRRGRTGELFF,TGTGCCAGCAGCTTACGGCGGGGCCGTACCGGGGAGCTGTTTTTT
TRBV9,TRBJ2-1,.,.,CASSVDLNEQFF,TGTGCCAGCAGCGTAGATTTAAATGAGCAGTTCTTC
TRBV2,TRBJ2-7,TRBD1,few,CASSDSGTGWPYEQYF,TGTGCCAGCAGTGATTCTGGGACAGGGTGGCCCTACGAGCAGTACTTC
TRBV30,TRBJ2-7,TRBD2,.,CAWSRGEALAGAGPSYEQYF,TGTGCCTGGAGTCGGGGCGAGGCGTTAGCGGGAGCAGGGCCGTCCTACGAGCAGTACTTC
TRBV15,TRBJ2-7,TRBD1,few,CATSREYGTGGYEQYF,TGTGCCACCAGCAGAGAATACGGGACAGGGGGGTACGAGCAGTACTTC
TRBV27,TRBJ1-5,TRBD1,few,CASGLQGSNQPQHF,TGTGCCAGCGGACTACAGGGGAGCAATCAGCCCCAGCATTTT
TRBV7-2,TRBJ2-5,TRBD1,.,CASSSYRGPKETQYF,TGTGCCAGCAGCTCCTACAGGGGGCCGAAAGAGACCCAGTACTTC
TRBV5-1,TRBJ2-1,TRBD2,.,CASSWTSGTINEQFF,TGCGCCAGCAGCTGGACTAGCGGGACCATAAATGAGCAGTTCTTC
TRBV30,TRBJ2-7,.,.,CAWSQTTGNEQYF,TGTGCCTGGAGCCAGACGACGGGTAACGAGCAGTACTTC
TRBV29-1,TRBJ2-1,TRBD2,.,CSVRTPSGYNEQFF,TGCAGCGTTAGGACGCCTAGCGGGTACAATGAGCAGTTCTTC
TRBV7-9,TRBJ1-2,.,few,CASSPTGGDYGYTF,TGTGCCAGCAGCCCTACCGGGGGGGACTATGGCTACACCTTC
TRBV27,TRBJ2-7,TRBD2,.,CASRKTSDKSYEQYF,TGTGCCAGCAGGAAGACTAGCGACAAGTCCTACGAGCAGTACTTC
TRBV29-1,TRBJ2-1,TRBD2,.,CSVEEASGRLNEQFF,TGCAGCGTTGAAGAGGCTAGCGGGAGATTAAATGAGCAGTTCTTC
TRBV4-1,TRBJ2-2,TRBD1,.,CASSQEGTVNTGELFF,TGCGCCAGCAGCCAAGAAGGGACAGTTAACACCGGGGAGCTGTTTTTT
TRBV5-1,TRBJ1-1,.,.,CASSSRGEAFF,TGCGCCAGCAGCTCCCGGGGTGAAGCTTTCTTT
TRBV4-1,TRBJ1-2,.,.,CASSQGLTKGYGYTF,TGCGCCAGCAGCCAAGGACTCACAAAGGGCTATGGCTACACCTTC
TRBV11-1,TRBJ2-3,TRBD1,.,CASSLGQSSTDTQYF,TGTGCCAGCAGCTTGGGACAGAGCTCCACAGATACGCAGTATTTT
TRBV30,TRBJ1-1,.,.,CAWGSSLNTEAFF,TGTGCCTGGGGCAGTTCCTTGAACACTGAAGCTTTCTTT
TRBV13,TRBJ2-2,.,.,CASSPGQSYTGELFF,TGTGCCAGCAGCCCCGGACAGAGTTACACCGGGGAGCTGTTTTTT
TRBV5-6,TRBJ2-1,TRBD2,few,CASSLVRLAVNEQFF,TGTGCCAGCAGCTTGGTACGTCTAGCGGTCAATGAGCAGTTCTTC
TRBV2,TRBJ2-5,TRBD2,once,CASSLIGGSPQETQYF,TGTGCCAGCAGTTTAATCGGCGGGAGCCCTCAAGAGACCCAGTACTTC
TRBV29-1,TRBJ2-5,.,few,CSVETVGVTQYF,TGCAGCGTTGAAACGGTCGGGGTGACCCAGTACTTC
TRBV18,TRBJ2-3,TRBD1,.,CASSPAPRGRTDTQYF,TGTGCCAGCTCACCGGCGCCTAGGGGGCGCACAGATACGCAGTATTTT
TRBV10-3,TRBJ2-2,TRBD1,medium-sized,CAIRQGALTGELFF,TGTGCCATCAGACAGGGGGCCCTCACCGGGGAGCTGTTTTTT
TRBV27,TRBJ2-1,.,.,CASSLGSAYNEQFF,TGTGCCAGCAGTTTAGGATCTGCCTACAATGAGCAGTTCTTC
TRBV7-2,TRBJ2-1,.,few,CASRLNPSSYNEQFF,TGTGCCAGCAGATTGAACCCCTCATCCTACAATGAGCAGTTCTTC
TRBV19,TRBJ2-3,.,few,CASSQNGRDTDTQYF,TGTGCCAGTAGTCAAAACGGAAGAGACACAGATACGCAGTATTTT
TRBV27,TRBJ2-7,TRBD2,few,CASRLAGGPSVYEQYF,TGTGCCAGCAGGCTAGCGGGAGGGCCATCAGTCTACGAGCAGTACTTC